The clone carrying this T cell receptor (beta chain) was counted once. The sample is drawn from a study of technical replicates of blood from several donors. The CDR3 is 16 amino acids. Germline V gene lookup returns CDR1 SGHVS and CDR2 FNYEAQ. Trimming took 5 bases from V and 0 from J; bases not matched to a gene: 6. Here immunoSEQ multiplex PCR was the method, and the copy in TCRdb shows in-frame clones only, minus some. This sample has 75,000 to 100,000 clones; around 94% occur once, and the top ten carry around 0.25%. Source material: T cells isolated from PBMCs. This chain joins TRBV7-6 and TRBJ1-3; 8 bases agree with TRBD1. The source of this sequence is a human donor in good health. CDR3 coding DNA: TGTGCCAGCAGCCAGGGACAGGTTCGCTCTGGAAACACCATATATTTT. This encodes CASSQGQVRSGNTIYF.